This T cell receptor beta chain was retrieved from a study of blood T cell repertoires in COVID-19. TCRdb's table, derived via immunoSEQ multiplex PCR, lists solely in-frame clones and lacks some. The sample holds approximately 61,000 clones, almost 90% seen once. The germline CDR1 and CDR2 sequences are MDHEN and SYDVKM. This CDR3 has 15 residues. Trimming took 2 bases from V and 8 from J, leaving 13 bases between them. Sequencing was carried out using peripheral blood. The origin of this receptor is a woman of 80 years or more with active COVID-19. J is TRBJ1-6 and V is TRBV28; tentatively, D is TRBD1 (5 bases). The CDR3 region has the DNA TGTGCCAGCAGTTTACCCCAGGGCCTACATTCACCCCTCCACTTT. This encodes CASSLPQGLHSPLHF.